These T cell receptor beta chains were read from a single sample in a study of shared clonotypes between healthy human individuals. Assay: immunoSEQ multiplex PCR; the TCRdb copy retains only in-frame clones and omits some. In the table there are about 2 million clones, roughly 94% of which are singletons. The specimen was naive CD8+ T cells sorted from blood. These receptors originate from a man younger than 35 in good health. Each CDR3 is given with its conserved first and last residue. The D gene is left open where the match is weak.

NA	TRBV5-4	TRBJ2-7	TGTGCCAGCAGCTTTGGCCCGGGCTACGAGCAGTACTTC	CASSFGPGYEQYF
NA	TRBV6-1	TRBJ2-7	TGTGCCAGCAGTGAAGTAAACGAGCAGTACTTC	CASSEVNEQYF
TRBD1	TRBV18	TRBJ2-7	TGTGCCAGCTCACCCACAGGGGCGCCTCACGAGCAGTACTTC	CASSPTGAPHEQYF
TRBD2	TRBV6-6	TRBJ2-4	TGTGCCAGCACCGGACTAGCGGCCCCCAAAAACATTCAGTACTTC	CASTGLAAPKNIQYF
TRBD1	TRBV28	TRBJ1-1	TGTGCCAGCAGTACCAGGGGGCGGCCTGAAGCTTTCTTT	CASSTRGRPEAFF
NA	TRBV7-9	TRBJ1-2	TGTGCCAGCAGCTTAGTACCACTCCGGGATGGCTACACCTTC	CASSLVPLRDGYTF
NA	TRBV13	TRBJ2-7	TGTGCCAGCAGCTTAGGAGCTGGCTACGAGCAGTACTTC	CASSLGAGYEQYF
TRBD2	TRBV5-5	TRBJ2-1	TGTGCCAGCACCTCCTATGCGGGAGCCCGAAATGAGCAGTTCTTC	CASTSYAGARNEQFF
TRBD2	TRBV15	TRBJ2-7	TGTGCCACCAGCAGAGGGACTAGCGGGAGTTACGAGCAGTACTTC	CATSRGTSGSYEQYF
NA	TRBV27	TRBJ1-6	TGTGCCAGCAGTTATGCGAGCCCTCAGAGCTCCTATAATTCACCCCTCCACTTT	CASSYASPQSSYNSPLHF
TRBD1	TRBV4-3	TRBJ2-7	TGCGCCAGCAGCCAAGACCCGGACAGGGGTTCCACAACTTACGAGCAGTACTTC	CASSQDPDRGSTTYEQYF
NA	TRBV5-1	TRBJ1-2	TGCGCCAGCAGCCCACTGTTAGGTGTAGGGAGGATTTATGGCTACACCTTC	CASSPLLGVGRIYGYTF
NA	TRBV14	TRBJ1-1	TGTGCCAGCAGCCCCCCGGGACAAACCCTGAACACTGAAGCTTTCTTT	CASSPPGQTLNTEAFF
NA	TRBV27	TRBJ1-1	TGTGCCAGCAGCCTCACAGCGTTCGGCATAATGAACACTGAAGCTTTCTTT	CASSLTAFGIMNTEAFF
TRBD1	TRBV5-6	TRBJ1-2	TGTGCCAGCGGACGACAGGGGTCCGACTATGGCTACACCTTC	CASGRQGSDYGYTF
NA	TRBV7-3	TRBJ1-1	TGTGCCAGCAGCCCCGAGACAGAGAACACTGAAGCTTTCTTT	CASSPETENTEAFF
NA	TRBV13	TRBJ2-7	TGTGCCAGCTCATCAGGGGAATCCTACGAGCAGTACTTC	CASSSGESYEQYF
NA	TRBV6-4	TRBJ2-1	TGTGCCAGCAAGACAGAGAGAGACAATGAGCAGTTCTTC	CASKTERDNEQFF
NA	TRBV5-1	TRBJ2-7	TGCGCCAGCAGCTTCGGGGACGGCACCTACGAGCAGTACTTC	CASSFGDGTYEQYF
NA	TRBV13	TRBJ1-5	TGTGCCAGCAGCCTAAAGGATAGCAATCAGCCCCAGCATTTT	CASSLKDSNQPQHF
TRBD1	TRBV5-5	TRBJ1-2	TGTGCCAGCAGCATGACAGGGGATGGCTACACCTTC	CASSMTGDGYTF
NA	TRBV27	TRBJ2-1	TGTGCCAGCATCGGACCGGAAAATGAGCAGTTCTTC	CASIGPENEQFF
NA	TRBV2	TRBJ2-7	TGTGCCAGCAGTGAGGGGAGACAGGACTACGAGCAGTACTTC	CASSEGRQDYEQYF
NA	TRBV21-1	TRBJ2-2	TGTGCCAGCGGGACACACCGGAGGACCGGGGAGCTGTTTTTT	CASGTHRRTGELFF
NA	TRBV9	TRBJ1-2	TGTGCCAGCAGCGTAGGCCTCGCGGGATCATTGGGCTACACCTTC	CASSVGLAGSLGYTF
TRBD2	TRBV6-5	TRBJ2-1	TGTGCCAGCAGTTACGTTGTACTAGCGGGGGTCGATGAGCAGTTCTTC	CASSYVVLAGVDEQFF